These 23 T cell receptor beta chains were all obtained from the same sample, sequenced in a study of shared clonotypes between healthy human individuals. Profiling relied on immunoSEQ multiplex PCR, and the TCRdb table lists in-frame clones only, not all of them. The sample has about 2.4 million clones, approximately 92% seen once. The material sequenced was naive CD4+ T cells sorted from blood. Subset in this sample: CD45RA+ positively selected. Receptor source: a man younger than 35 in good health.

The chain combines TRBV30 with TRBJ1-2; 9 nucleotides match TRBD1. J gave up 8 bases and V 1 base, and 5 bases lay outside the gene matches. The CDR3 is made up of 13 amino acids. The germline CDR1 and CDR2 sequences are GTSNPN and SVGIG (reference sequence). CDR3 DNA: TGTGCCTGGAGTGCTCGGACAGGGGAAGGCTACACCTTC. This translates into CAWSARTGEGYTF.

Regarding this clone: This same CDR3 is encoded by further DNA sequences in the sample. V and J are TRBV5-1 and TRBJ2-2; 8 bases map to TRBD1. The CDR3 extends over 14 amino acids. The germline gives CDR1 SGHRS, CDR2 YFSETQ. The V and J ends lost 1 base and 5 bases, in that order; junction bases with no gene match: 1. CDR3 amino acids: CASSLRQGTGELFF. The CDR3 nucleotides read TGCGCCAGCAGCTTGAGACAGGGGACCGGGGAGCTGTTTTTT.

This clone has only a few counts. This chain joins TRBV20-1 and TRBJ1-1, with D unclear. V shed 4 bases and J shed 4 bases, with 4 bases lying between them. Looked up from germline, CDR1 is DFQATT and CDR2 is SNEGSKA (reference sequence). The CDR3 has 10 amino acids. The CDR3 nucleotides are TGCAGTGCTATCCTCACTGAAGCTTTCTTT. The encoded protein is CSAILTEAFF.

This rearrangement joins TRBV7-2 to TRBJ2-7, with a tentative D call TRBD2 (6 bases). This CDR3 contains 13 residues. The germline CDR1 and CDR2 sequences are SGHTA and FQGNSA. V was clipped by 4 bases and J by 4 bases, with 11 bases between them. For the CDR3, the DNA is TGTGCCAGCAGCTCCGCCAGCGGGTACGAGCAGTACTTC. Its protein product is CASSSASGYEQYF.

The chain couples TRBV10-3 to TRBJ2-2; D remains unclear. V shed 2 bases and J shed 1 base, with 5 bases lying between them. The V gene's germline CDR1 is ENHRY and CDR2 SYGVKD. This CDR3 spans 14 amino acids. In DNA, the CDR3 is TGTGCCATCAGTGAGGTAGGGAACACCGGGGAGCTGTTTTTT. As protein: CAISEVGNTGELFF.

The V gene is TRBV4-1, the J gene TRBJ2-1; 9 bases map to TRBD2. With 4 bases clipped from V and 0 bases from J, the junction kept 4 bases outside the gene matches. The CDR3 contains 16 residues. CDR1 and CDR2 from the germline V gene are MGHRA and YSYEKL. CDR3 sequence: CASSRYSGGSYNEQFF. In DNA, the CDR3 is TGCGCCAGCAGCCGGTATAGCGGGGGCTCCTACAATGAGCAGTTCTTC.

This chain uses TRBV27 with TRBJ1-5, with 7 bases identical to TRBD1. V trimming: 5 bases; J trimming: 2 bases; junction bases outside the gene matches: 6. The V gene's germline CDR1 is MNHEY and CDR2 SMNVEV (reference sequence). The length of the CDR3 is 15 residues. The CDR3 protein is CASSADRDRNQPQHF. The CDR3 DNA is TGTGCCAGCAGTGCAGACAGGGACCGCAATCAGCCCCAGCATTTT.

This clone appeared a single time. The CDR3 sequence: CASSLREGLGETQYF. The CDR3 DNA is TGTGCCAGCAGCTTAAGGGAGGGCCTAGGAGAGACCCAGTACTTC. The V gene is TRBV7-2, the J gene TRBJ2-5; 7 nucleotides agree with TRBD2. With V trimmed by 2 bases and J by 4 bases, 7 bases remained unmatched. Germline CDR1 SGHTA, CDR2 FQGNSA. The CDR3 covers 15 residues.

This chain connects TRBV21-1 to TRBJ2-3; the table names TRBD1, a call not compared with the DNA. TRBV21-1 is a known pseudogene. The CDR3 extends over 16 amino acids. The CDR3 DNA follows: TGTGCCAGCAGCAAACTGAAGGGGCGCTGTGGAGATACGCAGTATTTT. This sequence encodes CASSKLKGRCGDTQYF.

This clone was detected only a few times. DNA for the CDR3: TGTGCCAGCAGCTTAGAACAGGGGACTACACCCCTCCACTTT. Its protein is CASSLEQGTTPLHF. V is TRBV13 and J is TRBJ1-6, with 7 positions matching TRBD1. The CDR3 has 14 residues. Germline lookup yields CDR1 PRHDT and CDR2 FYEKMQ (reference sequence). After removal of 1 base from V and 11 bases from J, the junction contained 5 bases not matched to a gene.

This clone was seen only a few times. CDR3 region: CASAWTERGTEAFF. CDR3 coding DNA: TGCGCCAGCGCATGGACCGAACGGGGCACTGAAGCTTTCTTT. V is TRBV5-1 and J is TRBJ1-1; D is undetermined. Germline V CDR1 and CDR2: SGHRS, YFSETQ. The CDR3 totals 14 residues. The germline V and J ends were trimmed by 7 bases and 4 bases, with 17 bases remaining between them. The full variable domain, in which reference TRBV5-1 and TRBJ1-1 provide the parts outside the CDR3, is KAGVTQTPRYLIKTRGQQVTLSCSPISGHRSVSWYQQTPGQGLQFLFEYFSETQRNKGNFPGRFSGRQFSNSRSEMNVSTLELGDSALYLCASAWTERGTEAFFGQGTRLTVV.

This chain uses TRBV7-2 with TRBJ1-2; D not resolved. The V end was cut by 3 bases, the J end by 8 bases, with 13 bases between. Germline V CDR1 and CDR2: SGHTA, FQGNSA. This CDR3 is 13 amino acids long. Here the CDR3 DNA reads TGTGCCAGCAGCTTGACCAGAACGAGCGGCTACACCTTC. This codes for CASSLTRTSGYTF.

The V and J genes are TRBV6-4 and TRBJ2-1; 8 bases line up with TRBD2. V lost 6 bases, J lost 4 bases, and 8 bases stayed unmatched. This CDR3 comprises 15 residues. Germline CDR1 is MRHNA and CDR2 is SNTAGT. CDR3 in amino acids: CASSDRLARYNEQFF. CDR3 coding DNA: TGTGCCAGCAGCGACCGACTAGCGCGATACAATGAGCAGTTCTTC.

This clone came up once. The gene calls are TRBV4-3 and TRBJ2-7, with D possibly being TRBD1 (6 bases). V gave up 2 bases and J gave up 2 bases, with 19 bases separating them. The CDR3 has 17 amino acids. The germline CDR1 and CDR2 sequences are LGHNA and YSLEER. The CDR3 DNA follows: TGCGCCAGCAGCCAAAGGTTTACCGGGGACACGACCTACGAGCAGTACTTC. Its translation is CASSQRFTGDTTYEQYF.

This chain links TRBV7-6 with TRBJ2-7, with D perhaps matching TRBD2 (6 bases). V lost 5 bases and J lost 5, with 10 bases in between. CDR1 and CDR2 (germline): SGHVS, FNYEAQ. The CDR3 covers 12 residues. The CDR3 DNA reads TGTGCCAGCAGCGCCGGGGGACACGAGCAGTACTTC. Residues: CASSAGGHEQYF.

The sample holds a few counts of this clone. This chain connects TRBV30 to TRBJ2-2; D gene ambiguous. Germline assignment: CDR1 GTSNPN and CDR2 SVGIG (reference sequence). V was clipped by 1 base and J by 8 bases, with 11 bases between them. The CDR3 loop spans 13 amino acids. The CDR3 nucleotides are TGTGCCTGGAGTGCCCTGCTCGTGGGGGAGCTGTTTTTT. This codes for CAWSALLVGELFF.

V usage is TRBV7-9 and J usage is TRBJ2-7; 7 bases align to TRBD1. The CDR3 covers 16 residues. The junction had 9 bases not matched to a gene; V was cut back by 1 base and J by 3 bases. Germline CDR1 reads SEHNR; CDR2 reads FQNEAQ (reference sequence). The CDR3 region has the DNA TGTGCCAGCAGCTTAGAAGGGGGCCCCCTGGTCTACGAGCAGTACTTC. Amino acids: CASSLEGGPLVYEQYF.

The chain is built from TRBV19 and TRBJ1-5; D unresolved. Germline CDR1 reads LNHDA; CDR2 reads SQIVND (reference sequence). With 3 bases removed from V and 1 base from J, the gap between germline ends came to 7 bases. This CDR3 contains 14 residues. In DNA, the CDR3 is TGTGCCAGTAGTATCTCAGCCAGCAATCAGCCCCAGCATTTT. Translated, it gives CASSISASNQPQHF. Full variable domain (outside the CDR3, taken from reference TRBV19 and TRBJ1-5): DGGITQSPKYLFRKEGQNVTLSCEQNLNHDAMYWYRQDPGQGLRLIYYSQIVNDFQKGDIAEGYSVSREKKESFPLTVTSAQKNPTAFYLCASSISASNQPQHFGDGTRLSIL.

J is TRBJ2-1 and V is TRBV6-5; weak D call: TRBD2 (5 bases). The length of the CDR3 is 14 residues. V was trimmed by 2 bases and J by 4 bases, leaving 9 bases between them. Germline CDR1 reads MNHEY; CDR2 reads SVGAGI. The DNA of the CDR3 is TGTGCCAGCAGTTACGCGGGTAGTTACAATGAGCAGTTCTTC. Protein: CASSYAGSYNEQFF.

The CDR3 sequence is CSVELAGEPGEQYF. The DNA for the CDR3 is TGCAGCGTTGAACTAGCGGGAGAACCCGGCGAGCAGTACTTC. This chain joins TRBV29-1 and TRBJ2-5; 10 bases match TRBD2. Gene TRBJ2-7 matches the end of the DNA better, so the J call may be wrong. From germline, CDR1 is SQVTM and CDR2 ANQGSEA. The CDR3 length is 14 residues.

Only a few counts were recorded for this clone. The V call is TRBV30, the J call TRBJ1-6; D might be TRBD1 (5 bases). This CDR3 has 13 residues. Trimming cost V 3 bases and J 5 bases, with 8 bases left between them. Germline CDR1 and CDR2: GTSNPN and SVGIG (reference sequence). The CDR3 protein is CAWRTDNNSPLHF. The CDR3 nucleotides are TGTGCCTGGAGGACAGATAATAATTCACCCCTCCACTTT.

V usage is TRBV5-6 and J usage is TRBJ2-3; 11 bases fit TRBD2. V trimming: 4 bases; J trimming: 5 bases; junction bases outside the gene matches: 6. Germline CDR1 reads SGHDT; CDR2 reads YYEEEE. CDR3 size: 15 residues. CDR3 residues: CASSTLGTSGDTQYF. The CDR3 nucleotides read TGTGCCAGCAGCACTCTCGGGACTAGCGGAGATACGCAGTATTTT. The full variable domain, with the rest looked up from reference TRBV5-6 and TRBJ2-3, is DAGVTQSPTHLIKTRGQQVTLRCSPKSGHDTVSWYQQALGQGPQFIFQYYEEEERQRGNFPDRFSGHQFPNYSSELNVNALLLGDSALYLCASSTLGTSGDTQYFGPGTRLTVL.

The chain employs TRBV4-1 and TRBJ2-7, with D unclear. Germline V gene sequence: CDR1 MGHRA, CDR2 YSYEKL. This CDR3 has 16 residues. V lost 1 base and J 0 bases, leaving 13 bases between the germline ends. The CDR3: CASSQGVSLSSYEQYF. The CDR3 nucleotides are TGCGCCAGCAGCCAAGGAGTGTCTCTTAGCTCCTACGAGCAGTACTTC.